This TCR beta chain was sequenced during a study of T-cell memory formation after mild COVID-19. Broader study findings: A subset of responding clones appeared in pre-infection memory, suggesting cross-reactive memory joined. From day 15 to 85, contracting clones were balanced between CD4 and CD8, whereas later expanders leaned toward CD4+.

A word on this clonotype: Antigen specificity is unknown.

After 5'RACE with constant-segment primers, TCR alpha and TCR beta cDNA libraries carrying sample barcodes and UMIs were obtained. TCRdb independently ran MiXCR on the 5' RACE reads; one entry per CDR3 protein. The table records over 500,000 distinct CDR3 sequences, roughly 17% of them present only once. The CDR3 is made up of 15 amino acids. Germline V CDR1 and CDR2: MNHEY, SMNVEV (reference sequence). The V end lost 1 base, the J end lost 3 bases, and 13 bases lay between the germline ends. The sequence derives from an adult woman who had mild COVID-19 (a few samples of this study predate the infection). Cell type and time point are not known. Sample: PBMCs or a T cell subset sorted from them (not recorded which). The V gene is TRBV27, the J gene TRBJ2-7; D is unclear. The DNA for the CDR3 is TGTGCCAGCAGTTTATTGGGTGGTGTAGTCTACGAGCAGTACTTC. Translation gives CASSLLGGVVYEQYF.